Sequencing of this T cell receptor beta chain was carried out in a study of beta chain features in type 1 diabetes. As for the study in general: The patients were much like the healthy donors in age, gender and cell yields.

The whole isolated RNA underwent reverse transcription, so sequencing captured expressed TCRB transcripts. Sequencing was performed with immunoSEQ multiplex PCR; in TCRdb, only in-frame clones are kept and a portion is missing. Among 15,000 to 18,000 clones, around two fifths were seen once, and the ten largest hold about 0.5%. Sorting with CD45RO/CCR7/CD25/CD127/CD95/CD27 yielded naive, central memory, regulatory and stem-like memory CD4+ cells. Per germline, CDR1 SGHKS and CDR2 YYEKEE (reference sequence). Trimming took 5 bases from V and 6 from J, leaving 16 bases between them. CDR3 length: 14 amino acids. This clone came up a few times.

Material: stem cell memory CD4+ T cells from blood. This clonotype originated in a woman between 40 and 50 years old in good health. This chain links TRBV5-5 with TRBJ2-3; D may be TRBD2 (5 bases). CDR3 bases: TGTGCCAGCAGGGACTCCCGAGCCGGGGATACGCAGTATTTT. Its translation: CASRDSRAGDTQYF.